The 27 T cell receptor beta chains below were found in one sample sequenced in a study of breast tumors, draining lymph nodes, adjacent tissues. TCRdb passed the multiplex PCR reads through MiXCR, listing each CDR3 protein once. The sample includes some 97,000 distinct CDR3 sequences, 20% to 25% of them seen just once. Axillary draining lymph nodes of breast cancer patients supplied the node samples. Sequencing was carried out using axillary lymph node tissue. All receptors come from a female donor with breast cancer. Some clones in this sample may be carry-over from other donors' samples.

Concerning this clonotype: A much larger clone sits a single nucleotide away, making a read error possible. This rearrangement joins TRBV5-4 to TRBJ1-2; D remains ambiguous. The length of the CDR3 is 14 residues. Trimming stripped 0 bases from V and 5 bases from J, with 11 bases between. The germline V gene encodes CDR1 SGHNT and CDR2 YYREEE (reference sequence). The CDR3 loop reads CASSLGGSGYGYTF. The CDR3 nucleotides read TGTGCCAGCAGCTTGGGCGGCTCTGGATATGGCTACACCTTC.

This clonotype has only a few counts. The V gene is TRBV20-1, the J gene TRBJ1-1, with 9 bases aligning to TRBD1. Trimming cost V 0 bases and J 8 bases; bases outside gene matches: 4. Germline CDR1 and CDR2: DFQATT and SNEGSKA (reference sequence). This CDR3 spans 13 amino acids. CDR3: CSARDYRGPEAFF. The CDR3 region has the DNA TGCAGTGCTAGAGATTACAGGGGGCCGGAAGCTTTCTTT.

V gene TRBV24-1 combines with J gene TRBJ2-1; TRBD2 matches 13 bases. V was clipped by 4 bases and J by 10 bases; unmatched bases: 9. The CDR3 extends over 16 amino acids. Looked up from germline, CDR1 is KGHDR and CDR2 is SFDVKD. Written as DNA, the CDR3 is TGTGCCACCAGTGAGCCTACTAGCGGGAGGGCCGACGAGCAGTTCTTC. Protein product: CATSEPTSGRADEQFF.

V is TRBV11-3 and J is TRBJ2-2; 8 positions match TRBD1. J gave up 4 bases and V 3 bases, and 7 bases lay outside the gene matches. The CDR3 length is 16 residues. Germline CDR1 and CDR2: SGHNT and YENEEA. CDR3 coding DNA: TGTGCCAGCAGCTTTCAGGGGGCGCGTCTCACCGGGGAGCTGTTTTTT. Its translation is CASSFQGARLTGELFF.

This clonotype was seen at least ten times. The V call is TRBV11-2, the J call TRBJ2-1; D unresolved. Germline V lookup: CDR1 SGHAT, CDR2 FQNNGV. The CDR3 is made up of 14 amino acids. With 5 bases removed from V and 4 bases from J, the gap between germline ends came to 12 bases. Here the CDR3 DNA reads TGTGCCAGCAGCCTCACGGGCCGATACAATGAGCAGTTCTTC. Protein: CASSLTGRYNEQFF.

This clonotype came up many times. J is TRBJ2-3 and V is TRBV5-1; 10 bases are shared with TRBD1. V lost 4 bases, J lost 5 bases, and 1 base stayed unmatched. This CDR3 contains 13 residues. The germline V gene has CDR1 SGHRS and CDR2 YFSETQ. This CDR3 is CASSGQGGDTQYF. The CDR3 DNA sequence: TGCGCCAGCAGCGGACAGGGGGGAGATACGCAGTATTTT.

This clonotype showed up many times. The rearrangement uses TRBV2 and TRBJ2-7, with TRBD2 matching over 12 bases. V was pared by 6 bases and J by 5 bases, with 5 bases of the junction left unmatched. The CDR3 sequence is 14 residues long. The V gene's germline CDR1 is SNHLY and CDR2 FYNNEI. CDR3 nucleotides: TGTGCCAGCAGGCTAGCGGGGGGGTTCAACGAGCAGTACTTC. This gives the protein CASRLAGGFNEQYF.

This clonotype was detected many times. This chain joins TRBV7-8 and TRBJ1-2; no reliable D call. V was cut by 1 base and J by 5 bases, with 11 bases left in between. The CDR3 covers 14 residues. The germline V gene has CDR1 SGHVS and CDR2 FQNEAQ. In DNA, the CDR3 is TGTGCCAGCAGCTTAGATACGGGAAGGTATGGCTACACCTTC. Protein sequence: CASSLDTGRYGYTF.

This clonotype was observed many times. J is TRBJ1-2 and V is TRBV28; D is possibly TRBD1 (6 bases). Trimming took 4 bases from V and 7 from J, leaving 13 bases between them. CDR1 MDHEN and CDR2 SYDVKM come from the germline V gene. This CDR3 region has 13 residues. CDR3 nucleotides: TGTGCCAGCAGTTCAGGGGCCCTACCTGGCTACACCTTC. As protein: CASSSGALPGYTF.

The genes are TRBV28 and TRBJ1-5, with 9 bases fitting TRBD1. Germline CDR1 and CDR2: MDHEN and SYDVKM. There are 15 residues in the CDR3. V was clipped by 7 bases and J by 0 bases; unmatched bases: 4. The CDR3 reads CASKTGGTSNQPQHF. The CDR3 DNA sequence: TGTGCCAGCAAGACAGGGGGAACTAGCAATCAGCCCCAGCATTTT.

This clonotype was detected ten times or more. The chain joins TRBV5-1 to TRBJ2-1, with a weak D call TRBD2 (5 bases). Germline CDR1 is SGHRS and CDR2 is YFSETQ. CDR3 size: 14 residues. Trimming removed 5 bases at V and 4 bases at J, with 13 bases between. This CDR3 reads CASRGSGTYNEQFF. The CDR3 nucleotides are TGCGCCAGCAGGGGAAGCGGAACTTACAATGAGCAGTTCTTC.

In the case of this clonotype: This clone may be a read error of a much larger clone one base away. The chain joins TRBV5-1 to TRBJ1-4, with D unclear. Trimming left V 2 bases short and J 8 bases short, with 13 bases between. This CDR3 is 14 amino acids long. The germline CDR1 and CDR2 sequences are SGHRS and YFSETQ. CDR3 region: CASSLHGVEEKLFF. In DNA, the CDR3 is TGCGCCAGCAGCTTACACGGGGTGGAGGAAAAACTGTTTTTT. Full variable domain (rest looked up from reference TRBV5-1 and TRBJ1-4): KAGVTQTPRYLIKTRGQQVTLSCSPISGHRSVSWYQQTPGQGLQFLFEYFSETQRNKGNFPGRFSGRQFSNSRSEMNVSTLELGDSALYLCASSLHGVEEKLFFGSGTQLSVL.

J is TRBJ2-1 and V is TRBV3-1; no definite D call. Per the germline V gene, CDR1 is LGHDT and CDR2 is YNNKEL (reference sequence). The CDR3 length is 16 residues. The V and J ends lost 0 bases and 0 bases respectively, with 9 bases between them. Written as DNA, the CDR3 is TGTGCCAGCAGCCAAGACACATCGGGCTCCTACAATGAGCAGTTCTTC. This translates into CASSQDTSGSYNEQFF.

This clonotype was detected many times. The chain couples TRBV4-1 to TRBJ1-3, with D unclear. Trimming removed 1 base from V and 0 bases from J, with 7 bases in between. The length of the CDR3 is 15 residues. The germline V gene encodes CDR1 MGHRA and CDR2 YSYEKL. CDR3: CASSQAQLSGNTIYF. DNA for the CDR3: TGCGCCAGCAGCCAAGCACAGCTCTCTGGAAACACCATATATTTT.

The V and J genes are TRBV28 and TRBJ2-7; TRBD2 might be the D (5 bases). V lost 6 bases and J lost 2, with 11 bases in between. The CDR3 sequence is 13 residues long. Germline V CDR1 and CDR2: MDHEN, SYDVKM. CDR3 DNA: TGTGCCAGCAGATCAGCGGAGACCTACGAGCAGTACTTC. This sequence encodes CASRSAETYEQYF.

This clonotype was seen ten or more times. This chain uses TRBV20-1 with TRBJ1-2; D is unresolved. Per germline, CDR1 DFQATT and CDR2 SNEGSKA (reference sequence). V lost 3 bases to trimming and J lost 2 bases, with 7 bases between them. This CDR3 is built from 12 residues. The CDR3 region has the DNA TGCAGTGCTAGTGCGGGGAACTATGGCTACACCTTC. It is translated as CSASAGNYGYTF.

Ten or more counts support this clonotype. The V and J genes are TRBV20-1 and TRBJ2-5; 8 nucleotides match TRBD1. Germline CDR1 is DFQATT and CDR2 is SNEGSKA (reference sequence). The CDR3 runs to 15 residues. V dropped 5 bases and J dropped 5; count of bases not matched to a gene: 13. The CDR3 sequence: CSARKNRGQAETQYF. The CDR3, as DNA: TGCAGTGCTCGAAAGAATAGGGGACAGGCGGAGACCCAGTACTTC.

Ten or more counts support this clonotype. The chain employs TRBV3-1 and TRBJ2-7, with 8 bases matching TRBD1. The V and J ends lost 1 base and 2 bases, in that order; junction bases with no gene match: 4. In germline, CDR1 is LGHDT, CDR2 YNNKEL (reference sequence). The CDR3 loop spans 15 amino acids. CDR3 residues: CASSQVATGAYEQYF. In DNA form, the CDR3 reads TGTGCCAGCAGCCAAGTCGCGACAGGGGCCTACGAGCAGTACTTC.

The table lists this clonotype with many counts. The chain links TRBV24-1 to TRBJ2-7; perhaps TRBD1 as D (6 bases). Germline V gene lookup returns CDR1 KGHDR and CDR2 SFDVKD. The V end lost 2 bases, the J end lost 1 base, and 8 bases lay between the germline ends. This CDR3 is built from 14 residues. CDR3 DNA sequence: TGTGCCACCAGTGATTCGGACAGATCCTACGAGCAGTACTTC. As protein: CATSDSDRSYEQYF.

This clonotype came up many times. The J gene is TRBJ1-3, the V gene TRBV30, with no clear D. Germline V gene data show CDR1 as GTSNPN and CDR2 as SVGIG (reference sequence). The CDR3 runs to 13 residues. Trimming shortened V by 2 bases and J by 0 bases, and 5 bases separated the two germline ends. CDR3 DNA: TGTGCCTGGAGTCCAAGCTCTGGAAACACCATATATTTT. Protein sequence: CAWSPSSGNTIYF.

This clonotype occurred many times. This chain joins TRBV29-1 and TRBJ1-2, with 7 bases fitting TRBD1. The CDR3 is 14 amino acids. V shed 2 bases and J 4 bases; nucleotides not matched to a gene: 7. The germline V gene has CDR1 SQVTM and CDR2 ANQGSEA. The CDR3 DNA follows: TGCAGCGTTGAACCGGCAGGGGGAGGCTATGGCTACACCTTC. This translates into CSVEPAGGGYGYTF.

This clonotype was observed at least ten times. The rearrangement uses TRBV6-1 and TRBJ2-5, with 7 positions matching TRBD2. Germline lookup yields CDR1 MNHNS and CDR2 SASEGT. The length of the CDR3 is 15 residues. J gave up 1 base and V 11 bases, and 13 bases lay outside the gene matches. CDR3: CAGGERAYPQETQYF. The CDR3 nucleotides read TGTGCCGGGGGGGAGCGGGCATATCCCCAAGAGACCCAGTACTTC.

Points on this clonotype: The missing conserved phenylalanine or tryptophan at the end of this CDR3 makes a read error likely. The chain has TRBV10-3 and TRBJ2-5; TRBD2 matches at 7 bases. The CDR3 is 14 amino acids. Germline V CDR1 and CDR2: ENHRY, SYGVKD. The trim removed 6 bases at V and 0 bases at J, leaving 4 bases unmatched. The CDR3 protein is CAIRAGRDQETQYL. As DNA, the CDR3 is TGTGCCATCAGAGCGGGACGGGACCAAGAGACCCAGTACCTC.

This clonotype was seen at least ten times. This rearrangement joins TRBV6-2 or TRBV6-3 to TRBJ1-2; possibly TRBD1 for D (5 bases). Germline CDR1 MNHEY, CDR2 SVGEGT. Trimming shortened V by 6 bases and J by 4 bases, and 18 bases separated the two germline ends. The CDR3 spans 15 residues. The chain's CDR3 is CASRNTYGTPYGYTF. DNA of the CDR3: TGTGCCAGCAGAAACACCTACGGGACTCCCTATGGCTACACCTTC.

Comments on this clonotype: A much larger clonotype is one base distant, so this may be a read error. This chain connects TRBV7-9 to TRBJ2-1; D is undetermined. The CDR3 extends over 13 amino acids. Germline V gene lookup returns CDR1 SEHNR and CDR2 FQNEAQ (reference sequence). The CDR3 bases are TGTGCCAGCAGCTTACTATCCTACAATGAGCAGTCCTTC. It specifies CASSLLSYNEQSF. Complete variable domain (other parts from reference TRBV7-9 and TRBJ2-1): DTGVSQNPRHKITKRGQNVTFRCDPISEHNRLYWYRQTLGQGPEFLTYFQNEAQLEKSRLLSDRFSAERPKGSFSTLEIQRTEQGDSAMYLCASSLLSYNEQSFGPGTRLTVL.

This clonotype was counted at least ten times. The chain has TRBV4-1 and TRBJ2-5; 7 nucleotides agree with TRBD1. V shed 11 bases, J shed 5 bases, and the junction held 11 bases outside the gene matches. Germline lookup yields CDR1 MGHRA and CDR2 YSYEKL. CDR3 length: 13 amino acids. The CDR3 nucleotides read TGCGCCGGGTTCCGGGACAGAGGGGAGACCCAGTACTTC. Residues: CAGFRDRGETQYF.

This clonotype was recorded at least ten times. CDR3 sequence: CSARDRQPGGHRFYEQFF. CDR3 DNA sequence: TGCAGTGCTAGAGATCGCCAGCCGGGGGGCCACCGGTTTTATGAGCAGTTCTTC. The chain has TRBV20-1 and TRBJ2-1, with a possible D match to TRBD2 (7 bases). This CDR3 has 18 residues. Germline loops: CDR1 DFQATT, CDR2 SNEGSKA (reference sequence). V was pared by 0 bases and J by 8 bases, with 26 bases between.